This T cell receptor beta chain was documented in a study of post-analysis software for immune sequencing data. In the study overall: Disease courses included relapsing-remitting, secondary progressive and progressive-relapsing multiple sclerosis.

This CDR3 has 16 residues. Germline lookup yields CDR1 SGHTA and CDR2 FQGNSA. For this clonotype: Its cognate antigen is unknown. Relative to the germline gene, one junction end is altered; a read error may explain this.

Sequencing libraries made from TCR beta cDNA carried unique molecular identifiers. It was from roughly 0.93 to 9.6 million T cells that some 500,000 cDNA molecules came. Each CDR3 protein is one row after TCRdb ran MiXCR on the PCR reads. Here the sample spans over 700,000 distinct CDR3 sequences, 25% to 30% being singletons. Findings and caveats of the study: Samples sharing a preparation batch grouped tightly together when assessed by F measure. Roughly 5 TRBV segments (TRBV5-6, TRBV5-1 and TRBV20-1 among them) occurred more frequently in patients than in controls.

The sequence was obtained from a girl between 10 and 17 years old with multiple sclerosis. The sequencing sample was made of blood. This chain connects TRBV7-2 to TRBJ2-7, with 7 bases identical to TRBD1. The CDR3 loop reads CVSSLSTGTDFNEQYF. CDR3 in DNA: TGTGTCAGCAGCCTGTCAACCGGGACAGACTTCAACGAGCAGTACTTC.